The 24 T cell receptor beta chains below come from one sample, sequenced in a study of shared clonotypes between healthy human individuals. Generated by immunoSEQ multiplex PCR, the TCRdb table keeps only in-frame clones and is missing some. The data show fewer than 2.5 million clones, over 85% seen once. The sequencing input was naive CD4+ T cells from PBMCs. Subset denoted: CD45RA+ positively selected. These receptors originate from a young man in good health. Some clones in this sample may be carry-over from other donors' samples.

The chain links TRBV5-4 to TRBJ1-1, with D unclear. Germline V gene sequence: CDR1 SGHNT, CDR2 YYREEE (reference sequence). The germline V and J ends were trimmed by 0 bases and 3 bases, with 12 bases remaining between them. The CDR3 is made up of 15 amino acids. The CDR3 spells CASSLEYREDTEAFF. The DNA for the CDR3 is TGTGCCAGCAGCTTGGAGTACCGGGAAGACACTGAAGCTTTCTTT. The full variable domain, its missing parts supplied by reference TRBV5-4 and TRBJ1-1, is ETGVTQSPTHLIKTRGQQVTLRCSSQSGHNTVSWYQQALGQGPQFIFQYYREEENGRGNFPPRFSGLQFPNYSSELNVNALELDDSALYLCASSLEYREDTEAFFGQGTRLTVV.

J is TRBJ1-6 and V is TRBV7-9; D may be TRBD1 (5 bases). Trimming removed 7 bases at V and 6 bases at J, with 16 bases between. Germline CDR1 reads SEHNR; CDR2 reads FQNEAQ (reference sequence). CDR3 length: 15 residues. CDR3 amino acids: CASTPTEDANSPLHF. The CDR3 DNA reads TGTGCCAGCACCCCGACAGAGGATGCTAATTCACCCCTCCACTTT.

For this clone: This sample also contains other DNA sequences that code for the same CDR3. V and J are TRBV28 and TRBJ1-2, with TRBD1 as a possible D gene (5 bases). The germline V gene encodes CDR1 MDHEN and CDR2 SYDVKM. Trimming stripped 3 bases from V and 3 bases from J, with 8 bases between. The CDR3 sequence is 13 residues long. CDR3 nucleotides: TGTGCCAGCAGTTTTGGAGGGGACTATGGCTACACCTTC. It specifies CASSFGGDYGYTF.

V gene TRBV7-2 combines with J gene TRBJ1-4; no reliable D call. Germline V gives CDR1 SGHTA, CDR2 FQGNSA. This CDR3 contains 13 residues. V lost 3 bases, J lost 2 bases, and 4 bases lay in between. The CDR3 DNA reads TGTGCCAGCAGCTTCAGGACTAATGAAAAACTGTTTTTT. It yields the protein CASSFRTNEKLFF.

The chain combines TRBV19 with TRBJ2-6; D tentatively fits TRBD1 or TRBD2 (5 bases each). The germline gives CDR1 LNHDA, CDR2 SQIVND (reference sequence). Trimming took 0 bases from V and 2 from J, leaving 8 bases between them. This CDR3 has 16 residues. CDR3 in amino acids: CASSIEGRTGANVLTF. The DNA for the CDR3 is TGTGCCAGTAGTATAGAGGGACGGACTGGGGCCAACGTCCTGACTTTC.

The V gene is TRBV28, the J gene TRBJ2-7; possible D gene TRBD1, 7 bases. V was trimmed by 6 bases and J by 4 bases, leaving 16 bases between them. Germline CDR1 and CDR2: MDHEN and SYDVKM. This CDR3 is 14 amino acids long. CDR3 nucleotide sequence: TGTGCCAGCAGGTTACAGGGGAGGTCGTACGAGCAGTACTTC. Protein: CASRLQGRSYEQYF.

This sequence joins TRBV6-1 and TRBJ1-6; D is perhaps TRBD1 (6 bases). From germline, CDR1 is MNHNS and CDR2 SASEGT. The CDR3 runs 15 residues. Trimming stripped 5 bases from V and 6 bases from J, with 14 bases between. The DNA of the CDR3 is TGTGCCAGCAGTCAACAGGGAACTTCTAATTCACCCCTCCACTTT. Its protein product is CASSQQGTSNSPLHF.

The chain couples TRBV28 to TRBJ1-5; weak D call: TRBD1 (6 bases). This CDR3 comprises 17 residues. Germline CDR1 reads MDHEN; CDR2 reads SYDVKM. Trimming removed 5 bases from V and 6 bases from J, with 23 bases in between. The CDR3: CASSLGGGTGASQPQHF. In DNA form, the CDR3 reads TGTGCCAGCAGTCTCGGAGGGGGGACTGGGGCCAGTCAGCCCCAGCATTTT.

The chain carries TRBV7-9 and TRBJ2-7; unclear D gene. There are 12 residues in the CDR3. Trimming removed 5 bases at V and 4 bases at J, with 9 bases between. Germline V gene data show CDR1 as SEHNR and CDR2 as FQNEAQ (reference sequence). The chain's CDR3 is CASSRASYEQYF. CDR3 DNA: TGTGCCAGCAGCAGGGCCAGTTACGAGCAGTACTTC.

Only one count was recorded for this clone. The chain couples TRBV30 to TRBJ2-3, with 9 bases that match TRBD2. J was trimmed by 1 base and V by 5 bases; bases with no gene match: 7. Germline CDR1 is GTSNPN and CDR2 is SVGIG (reference sequence). CDR3 size: 15 residues. Here the CDR3 DNA reads TGTGCCTGGGGGACGGGCGGGAGGGGCACAGATACGCAGTATTTT. This encodes CAWGTGGRGTDTQYF.

CDR3 coding DNA: TGCAGCTTTCAACGCACCCAGGGAGCTTTCTTT. Its protein product is CSFQRTQGAFF. The chain recombines TRBV29-1 with TRBJ1-1, with a tentative D call TRBD1 (5 bases). V was trimmed by 8 bases and J by 10 bases, leaving 17 bases between them. CDR3 size: 11 residues. The germline V gene encodes CDR1 SQVTM and CDR2 ANQGSEA. Together with reference TRBV29-1 and TRBJ1-1, the CDR3 gives the full variable domain: SAVISQKPSRDICQRGTSLTIQCQVDSQVTMMFWYRQQPGQSLTLIATANQGSEATYESGFVIDKFPISRPNLTFSTLTVSNMSPEDSSIYLCSFQRTQGAFFGQGTRLTVV.

The chain links TRBV7-2 to TRBJ2-5, with a possible D match to TRBD2 (6 bases). Germline CDR1 is SGHTA and CDR2 is FQGNSA. Trimming removed 3 bases from V and 4 bases from J, with 9 bases in between. This CDR3 is 13 amino acids long. DNA for the CDR3: TGTGCCAGCAGCTTTATCGGGAGAGAGACCCAGTACTTC. It translates to CASSFIGRETQYF. Looking up the rest from reference TRBV7-2 and TRBJ2-5 gives the full variable domain: GAGVSQSPSNKVTEKGKDVELRCDPISGHTALYWYRQSLGQGLEFLIYFQGNSAPDKSGLPSDRFSAERTGGSVSTLTIQRTQQEDSAVYLCASSFIGRETQYFGPGTRLLVL.

The chain carries TRBV9 and TRBJ1-4; D is unresolved. V was trimmed by 0 bases and J by 8 bases, leaving 11 bases between them. The CDR3 loop spans 14 amino acids. CDR1 is SGDLS and CDR2 is YYNGEE in the germline V gene. The CDR3 region is CASSVGSGNEKLFF. The CDR3 DNA reads TGTGCCAGCAGCGTAGGATCTGGGAACGAAAAACTGTTTTTT.

This clone was found once. The J gene is TRBJ2-5, the V gene TRBV7-2; D call uncertain. V was cut by 3 bases and J by 3 bases, with 11 bases left in between. Germline V gene sequence: CDR1 SGHTA, CDR2 FQGNSA. The CDR3 extends over 14 amino acids. CDR3 DNA sequence: TGTGCCAGCAGCTTGCGCGGAGCCGAAGAGACCCAGTACTTC. This codes for CASSLRGAEETQYF.

To note about this clone: Other nucleotide sequences from this sample produce the same CDR3. The chain employs TRBV27 and TRBJ1-2; TRBD1 matches at 7 bases. Germline CDR1 MNHEY, CDR2 SMNVEV (reference sequence). J was trimmed by 5 bases and V by 5 bases; bases with no gene match: 8. The CDR3 sequence is 14 residues long. CDR3: CASSPRQGGYGYTF. CDR3 bases: TGTGCCAGCAGTCCGCGACAGGGAGGATATGGCTACACCTTC.

The chain links TRBV18 to TRBJ2-5; D is unresolved. Per germline, CDR1 KGHSH and CDR2 LQKENI. The ends were cut back, 4 bases at V and 2 bases at J, with 8 bases in the middle. The CDR3 runs 13 residues. The CDR3 here is CASSLNRQETQYF. DNA for the CDR3: TGTGCCAGCTCACTCAACCGTCAAGAGACCCAGTACTTC. The variable domain in full, with the rest retrieved from reference TRBV18 and TRBJ2-5, is NAGVMQNPRHLVRRRGQEARLRCSPMKGHSHVYWYRQLPEEGLKFMVYLQKENIIDESGMPKERFSAEFPKEGPSILRIQQVVRGDSAAYFCASSLNRQETQYFGPGTRLLVL.

This chain links TRBV30 with TRBJ2-7, with D maybe TRBD2 (5 bases). The CDR3 totals 12 residues. Trimming took 3 bases from V and 2 from J, leaving 8 bases between them. Looked up from germline, CDR1 is GTSNPN and CDR2 is SVGIG (reference sequence). This CDR3 reads CAWSGLPYEQYF. The CDR3 DNA sequence: TGTGCCTGGAGCGGACTTCCCTACGAGCAGTACTTC.

This clone was observed a single time. This chain joins TRBV28 and TRBJ2-7, with D perhaps matching TRBD1 or TRBD2 (6 bases each). V was clipped by 8 bases and J by 3 bases, with 26 bases between them. Germline CDR1 MDHEN, CDR2 SYDVKM. CDR3 length equals 17 residues. In DNA, the CDR3 is TGTGCCAGCGTTCCTTTAGGGGGAGGAAATTCCGGCTACGAGCAGTACTTC. Amino acid sequence: CASVPLGGGNSGYEQYF.

The rearrangement links TRBV7-3 to TRBJ2-1; TRBD2 agrees at 12 bases. CDR3 size: 16 residues. Per germline, CDR1 SGHTA and CDR2 FQGTGA. The V gene end was trimmed by 1 base and the J gene end by 6 bases; junction bases not matched to a gene: 4. The CDR3 DNA sequence: TGTGCCAGCAGCTTAAGGGCTAGCGGGAGGGGCAATGAGCAGTTCTTC. Translating it yields CASSLRASGRGNEQFF.

The V gene is TRBV5-6, the J gene TRBJ2-1, with 8 bases lining up with TRBD2. The CDR3 totals 15 residues. Germline V gene data show CDR1 as SGHDT and CDR2 as YYEEEE. J was trimmed by 3 bases and V by 3 bases; bases with no gene match: 5. The CDR3 loop reads CASSWYSGDYNEQFF. DNA for the CDR3: TGTGCCAGCAGCTGGTATAGCGGGGACTACAATGAGCAGTTCTTC.

The CDR3 here is CASSLGTGSSYEQYF. Written as DNA, the CDR3 is TGTGCCAGCAGTTTAGGGACGGGAAGCTCCTACGAGCAGTACTTC. The chain is built from TRBV27 and TRBJ2-7; the D gene could be TRBD1 or TRBD2 (5 bases each). The CDR3 runs to 15 residues. Trimming cost V 2 bases and J 0 bases, with 11 bases left between them. CDR1 MNHEY and CDR2 SMNVEV come from the germline V gene (reference sequence).

The J gene is TRBJ1-3, the V gene TRBV5-5; 7 bases map to TRBD1. Per germline, CDR1 SGHKS and CDR2 YYEKEE (reference sequence). The trim removed 4 bases at V and 0 bases at J, leaving 10 bases unmatched. The CDR3 contains 17 residues. CDR3 residues: CASSKEGQSSSGNTIYF. The CDR3 nucleotides are TGTGCCAGCAGCAAGGAGGGACAGTCAAGCTCTGGAAACACCATATATTTT. Variable domain in full (rest from reference TRBV5-5 and TRBJ1-3): DAGVTQSPTHLIKTRGQQVTLRCSPISGHKSVSWYQQVLGQGPQFIFQYYEKEERGRGNFPDRFSARQFPNYSSELNVNALLLGDSALYLCASSKEGQSSSGNTIYFGEGSWLTVV.

This chain uses TRBV10-3 with TRBJ2-7; 9 positions match TRBD1. J was trimmed by 2 bases and V by 4 bases; bases with no gene match: 12. The CDR3 is 17 amino acids. Germline V gene data show CDR1 as ENHRY and CDR2 as SYGVKD. The chain's CDR3 is CAISGGAPGQGTYEQYF. In nucleotides, the CDR3 is TGTGCCATCAGTGGAGGGGCGCCGGGACAGGGAACCTACGAGCAGTACTTC.

The rearrangement uses TRBV10-2 and TRBJ2-5, with D unclear. Between the trimmed V and J ends, which lost 4 bases and 5 bases, there was a span of 5 bases. Germline CDR1 and CDR2: WSHSY and SAAADI. The CDR3 totals 11 residues. CDR3 in amino acids: CASSVGETQYF. The DNA for the CDR3 is TGCGCCAGCAGTGTAGGCGAGACCCAGTACTTC.